The rows below give T cell receptor beta chains drawn from one sample of a study of blood T cell repertoires in COVID-19. Repertoires were generated with immunoSEQ multiplex PCR, while TCRdb's copy carries only in-frame clones and drops some. Found here are some 140,000 clones, 78% of them singletons; the top ten hold approximately 9.9%. The sample consisted of peripheral blood. The receptor set was obtained from a man aged 55 to 70 who had recovered from COVID-19. The conserved cysteine and the conserved F or W are not part of the CDR3 here. The order of the fields is V gene, CDR3 protein.

v_gene: TRBV25-1; CDR3aa: ASSSGTSVVDTQY
v_gene: TRBV19; CDR3aa: ASSRGTGDLGQPQH
v_gene: TRBV19; CDR3aa: ASSAQRGSYEQY
v_gene: TRBV19; CDR3aa: ASSVTGQGAGETQY
v_gene: TRBV29-1; CDR3aa: SGHTSGLYNEQF
v_gene: TRBV2; CDR3aa: ASSDRGAISYNEQF
v_gene: TRBV10-3; CDR3aa: AIRRTGDSGNTIY
v_gene: TRBV7-2; CDR3aa: ASSIRGGNSNQPQH
v_gene: TRBV19; CDR3aa: ASRDRGVQPQH
v_gene: TRBV10-3; CDR3aa: AISGGSYEQY
v_gene: TRBV7-9; CDR3aa: ASSLSVATDTQY
v_gene: TRBV5-4; CDR3aa: ASSFAPGEEEKLF
v_gene: TRBV4-3; CDR3aa: ASSVDLGQGQGYT
v_gene: TRBV7-2; CDR3aa: ASSSDSLSNQPQH
v_gene: TRBV9; CDR3aa: ASSTEDNTGELF
v_gene: TRBV27; CDR3aa: ASTPRGSQSGTEAF
v_gene: TRBV30; CDR3aa: AWTQPQGEAFATNEKLF
v_gene: TRBV10-1; CDR3aa: ASSEKEVDETQY
v_gene: TRBV9; CDR3aa: ASSVNSLNSPLH
v_gene: TRBV4-1; CDR3aa: ASSLEGGFNEKLF
v_gene: TRBV12-5; CDR3aa: ASGSLDTIY
v_gene: TRBV5-1; CDR3aa: ASSLAPGETQY
v_gene: TRBV15; CDR3aa: ATSRVGQTSGATDTQY
v_gene: TRBV6-1; CDR3aa: ASSEVFLSNQPQH
v_gene: TRBV6-1; CDR3aa: ASSEASGGAQPQH
v_gene: TRBV4-1; CDR3aa: ASSRLQNTEAF
v_gene: TRBV7-2; CDR3aa: ASSMTGIYGYT
v_gene: TRBV28; CDR3aa: ASLPPDTFNYGYT